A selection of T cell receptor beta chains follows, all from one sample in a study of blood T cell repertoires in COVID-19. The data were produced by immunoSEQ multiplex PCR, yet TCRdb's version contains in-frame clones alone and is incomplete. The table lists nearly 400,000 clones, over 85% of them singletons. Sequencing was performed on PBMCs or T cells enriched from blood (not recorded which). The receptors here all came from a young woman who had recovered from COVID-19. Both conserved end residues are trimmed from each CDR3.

cdr3_aa: ASSGDRGQF
v_call: TRBV2

cdr3_aa: ASSQDSGGEQF
v_call: TRBV4-2

cdr3_aa: ASSPGQDYGYT
v_call: TRBV5-1

cdr3_aa: ASSGDRDRGTGNTIY
v_call: TRBV9

cdr3_aa: ASSQGRDRVNTGELF
v_call: TRBV4-3

cdr3_aa: ASSLAGWTASTGELF
v_call: TRBV7-2

cdr3_aa: ASSPLVASTDTQY
v_call: TRBV5-1

cdr3_aa: ASSPPMGQGNYGYT
v_call: TRBV18

cdr3_aa: ASSLVADRGRQPQH
v_call: TRBV7-9

cdr3_aa: ASSESTVQGTEAF
v_call: TRBV10-1

cdr3_aa: ASSLGTGSLPQPQH
v_call: TRBV7-9

cdr3_aa: ASSERGANNEQF
v_call: TRBV25-1

cdr3_aa: ASSLSGRDTEAF
v_call: TRBV7-9

cdr3_aa: SVEDPKSPGTYEQY
v_call: TRBV29-1

cdr3_aa: ASSTDRVLAKNIQY
v_call: TRBV6-2/TRBV6-3

cdr3_aa: ASSIFRGLRNTEAF
v_call: TRBV11-2

cdr3_aa: ASSAKTGRDAEAF
v_call: TRBV5-4

cdr3_aa: ASTATGGSYGYT
v_call: TRBV6-1

cdr3_aa: ASRPRQYNSPLH
v_call: TRBV27

cdr3_aa: ASSLALSGAYEQY
v_call: TRBV7-2

cdr3_aa: ASSRSRGMTEAF
v_call: TRBV14

cdr3_aa: ASRQDRASMREQY
v_call: TRBV5-1

cdr3_aa: ASSTVLVPGGQGVEQY
v_call: TRBV21-1

cdr3_aa: ASSPGQSTEAF
v_call: TRBV7-9

cdr3_aa: ASSTGGGNQPQH
v_call: TRBV6-2/TRBV6-3

cdr3_aa: ASSARGYNEQF
v_call: TRBV9

cdr3_aa: ASSPPNTGTGVYGYT
v_call: TRBV18

cdr3_aa: ASSSGDYGYT
v_call: TRBV11-2